This T cell receptor (beta chain) comes out of a study of T cells in Graves' hyperthyroidism and ophthalmopathy. Regarding the study as a whole: It was a median roughly six months before onset that the model predicted ophthalmopathy. Clonotypes that were expanded in thyroid above 0.001 mostly appeared in blood too. Ophthalmopathy could be told apart from stable hyperthyroidism with a 13 V-J model.

This CDR3 comprises 12 residues. Germline CDR1 and CDR2: SQVTM and ANQGSEA. TCR beta CDR3 regions were amplified from RNA. Carried out on the TCR CDR3, a first-round RT-PCR used the HTBI primer set. TCRdb re-called the multiplex PCR reads through MiXCR, storing one row per CDR3 protein. The sample yields approximately 640,000 distinct CDR3 sequences, less than 45% seen once. Details on this clonotype: Its antigen is not identified.

This receptor was identified in an adult man with Graves' disease, either hyperthyroidism or ophthalmopathy (not recorded which). Material: peripheral blood or thyroid tissue (not recorded which). The chain carries TRBV29-1 and TRBJ1-2, with D hard to call. The CDR3 nucleotides are TGCAGTTTTAACAGCCTTTACTATGGCTACACCTTC. Protein sequence: CSFNSLYYGYTF.